Here is one T cell receptor beta chain with its context. These data belong to a study of T cells in Graves' hyperthyroidism and ophthalmopathy. Looked up from germline, CDR1 is MGHDK and CDR2 is SYGVNS. The length of the CDR3 is 13 residues. The V end lost 4 bases, the J end lost 7 bases, and 13 bases lay between the germline ends. Amplified TCR beta CDR3 regions derived from RNA transcripts. The TCR CDR3 first-round RT-PCR relied on the HTBI primer set. Via MiXCR, TCRdb re-called the multiplex PCR reads, giving one row per CDR3 protein. This table has hundreds of thousands of distinct CDR3 sequences, 46% appearing once.

The TCR was taken from a woman under 30 with Graves' hyperthyroidism. The sequencing input was peripheral blood or thyroid tissue (not recorded which). The rearrangement joins TRBV25-1 to TRBJ2-5; tentatively, D is TRBD2 (6 bases). CDR3: CASSAGARGTQYF. Written as DNA, the CDR3 is TGTGCCAGCAGTGCGGGAGCTCGAGGGACCCAGTACTTC.